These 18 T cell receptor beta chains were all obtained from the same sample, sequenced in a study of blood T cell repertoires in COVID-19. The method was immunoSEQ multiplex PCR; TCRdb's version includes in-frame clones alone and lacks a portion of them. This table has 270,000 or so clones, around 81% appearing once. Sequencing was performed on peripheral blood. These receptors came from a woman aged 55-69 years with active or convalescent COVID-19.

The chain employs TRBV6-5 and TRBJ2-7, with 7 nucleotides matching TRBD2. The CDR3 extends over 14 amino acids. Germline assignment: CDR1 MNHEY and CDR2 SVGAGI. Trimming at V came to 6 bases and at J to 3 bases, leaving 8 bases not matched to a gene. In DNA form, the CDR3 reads TGTGCCAGCAGGCCGGGGGGACCTTTCTACGAGCAGTACTTC. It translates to CASRPGGPFYEQYF.

The CDR3 bases are TGTGCCAGCAGCTTAGATACGACAGGGCCCTATGGCTACACCTTC. Its translation: CASSLDTTGPYGYTF. The chain links TRBV7-6 to TRBJ1-2; 7 bases map to TRBD1. Germline assignment: CDR1 SGHVS and CDR2 FNYEAQ. J lost 4 bases, V lost 1 base, and 6 bases had no gene match. CDR3 length: 15 residues.

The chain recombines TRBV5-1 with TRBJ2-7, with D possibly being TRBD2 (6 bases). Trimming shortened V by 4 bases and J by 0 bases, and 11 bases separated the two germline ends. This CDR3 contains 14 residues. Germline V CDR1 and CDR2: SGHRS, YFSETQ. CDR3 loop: CASSVSGTSYEQYF. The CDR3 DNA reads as TGCGCCAGCAGCGTTAGCGGTACCTCCTACGAGCAGTACTTC.

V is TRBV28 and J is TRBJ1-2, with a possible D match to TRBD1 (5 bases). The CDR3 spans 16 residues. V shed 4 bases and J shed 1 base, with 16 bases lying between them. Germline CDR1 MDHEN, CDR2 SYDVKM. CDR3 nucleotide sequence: TGTGCCAGCAGTTCATTTCACGGGGGGGGTAACTATGGCTACACCTTC. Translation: CASSSFHGGGNYGYTF.

The DNA for the CDR3 is TGTGCCAGCAGCCAGGGGGCTAGCGGGTACGAGCAGTACTTC. It is translated as CASSQGASGYEQYF. The genes are TRBV3-1 (or the pseudogene TRBV3-2) and TRBJ2-7, with 8 bases fitting TRBD2. The germline V gene has CDR1 LGHDT and CDR2 YNNKEL (reference sequence). This CDR3 region has 14 residues. Unmatched junction bases numbered 5, after V lost 3 bases and J lost 4 bases.

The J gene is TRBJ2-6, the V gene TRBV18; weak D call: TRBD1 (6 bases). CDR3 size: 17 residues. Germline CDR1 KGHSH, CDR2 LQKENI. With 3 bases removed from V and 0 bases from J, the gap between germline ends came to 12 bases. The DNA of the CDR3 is TGTGCCAGCTCACCTGGGGGCCGCCACTCTGGGGCCAACGTCCTGACTTTC. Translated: CASSPGGRHSGANVLTF.

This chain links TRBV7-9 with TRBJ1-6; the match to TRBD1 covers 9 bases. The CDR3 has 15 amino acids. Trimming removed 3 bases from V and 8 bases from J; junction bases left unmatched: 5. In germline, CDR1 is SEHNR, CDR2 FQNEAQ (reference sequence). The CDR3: CASSFTGTGYSPLHF. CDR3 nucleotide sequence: TGTGCCAGCAGCTTTACCGGGACAGGGTATTCACCCCTCCACTTT.

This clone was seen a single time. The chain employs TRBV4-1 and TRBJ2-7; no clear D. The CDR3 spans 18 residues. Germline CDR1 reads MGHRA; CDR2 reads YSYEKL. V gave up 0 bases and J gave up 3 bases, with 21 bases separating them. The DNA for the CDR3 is TGCGCCAGCAGCCAAGAACCGGGTATTAGTACCTCCAACTACGAGCAGTACTTC. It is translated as CASSQEPGISTSNYEQYF.

CDR3 in DNA: TGTGCCAGCAGCTCAGCGAGAGTCACAGATACGCAGTATTTT. It is translated as CASSSARVTDTQYF. The chain is built from TRBV7-2 and TRBJ2-3; D is ambiguous. The ends were cut back, 4 bases at V and 2 bases at J, with 10 bases in the middle. CDR3 length: 14 amino acids. CDR1 and CDR2 from the germline V gene are SGHTA and FQGNSA. Full variable domain (outside the CDR3, taken from reference TRBV7-2 and TRBJ2-3): GAGVSQSPSNKVTEKGKDVELRCDPISGHTALYWYRQSLGQGLEFLIYFQGNSAPDKSGLPSDRFSAERTGGSVSTLTIQRTQQEDSAVYLCASSSARVTDTQYFGPGTRLTVL.

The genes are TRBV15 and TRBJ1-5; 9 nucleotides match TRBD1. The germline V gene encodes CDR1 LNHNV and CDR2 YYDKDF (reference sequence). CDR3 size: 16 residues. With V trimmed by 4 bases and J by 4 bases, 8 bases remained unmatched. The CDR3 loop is CATSIRQGGLNQPQHF. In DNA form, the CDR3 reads TGTGCCACCAGCATCCGACAGGGGGGTTTGAATCAGCCCCAGCATTTT.

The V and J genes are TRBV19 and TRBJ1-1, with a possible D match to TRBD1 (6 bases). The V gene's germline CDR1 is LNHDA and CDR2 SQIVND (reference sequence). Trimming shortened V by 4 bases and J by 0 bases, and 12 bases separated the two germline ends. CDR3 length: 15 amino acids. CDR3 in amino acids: CASSSGGALNTEAFF. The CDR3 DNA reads TGTGCCAGTAGTAGCGGGGGCGCATTGAACACTGAAGCTTTCTTT.

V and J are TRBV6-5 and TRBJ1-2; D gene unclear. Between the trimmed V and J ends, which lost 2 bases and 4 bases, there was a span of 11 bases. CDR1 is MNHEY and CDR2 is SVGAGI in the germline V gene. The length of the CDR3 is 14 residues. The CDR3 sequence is CASSYGGRGYGYTF. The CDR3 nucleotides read TGTGCCAGCAGTTACGGTGGCCGGGGCTATGGCTACACCTTC.

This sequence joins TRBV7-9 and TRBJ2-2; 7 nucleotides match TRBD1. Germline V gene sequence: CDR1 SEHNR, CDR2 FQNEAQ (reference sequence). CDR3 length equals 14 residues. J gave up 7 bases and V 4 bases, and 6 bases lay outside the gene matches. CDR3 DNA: TGTGCCAGCAGCTCGCTAACAGGGGTCGGGGAGCTGTTTTTT. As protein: CASSSLTGVGELFF.

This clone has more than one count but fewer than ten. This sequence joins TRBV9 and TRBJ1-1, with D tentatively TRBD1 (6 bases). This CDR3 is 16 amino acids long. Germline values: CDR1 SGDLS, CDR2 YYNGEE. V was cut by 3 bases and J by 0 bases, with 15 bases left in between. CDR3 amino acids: CASSADSGNMNTEAFF. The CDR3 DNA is TGTGCCAGCAGCGCGGACAGCGGAAATATGAACACTGAAGCTTTCTTT. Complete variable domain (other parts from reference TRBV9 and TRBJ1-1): DSGVTQTPKHLITATGQRVTLRCSPRSGDLSVYWYQQSLDQGLQFLIQYYNGEERAKGNILERFSAQQFPDLHSELNLSSLELGDSALYFCASSADSGNMNTEAFFGQGTRLTVV.

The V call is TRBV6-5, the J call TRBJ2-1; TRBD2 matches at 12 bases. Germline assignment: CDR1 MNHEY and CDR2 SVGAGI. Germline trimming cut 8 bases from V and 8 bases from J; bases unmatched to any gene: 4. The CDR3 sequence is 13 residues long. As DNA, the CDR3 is TGTGCCAGCGCTAGCGGGGGGGCCGATGAGCAGTTCTTC. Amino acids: CASASGGADEQFF.

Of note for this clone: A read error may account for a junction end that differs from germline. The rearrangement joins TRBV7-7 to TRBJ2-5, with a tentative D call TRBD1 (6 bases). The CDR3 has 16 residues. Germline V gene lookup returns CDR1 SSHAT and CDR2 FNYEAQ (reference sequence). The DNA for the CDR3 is TGTGCTAGCAGCTTCAGCCCGACAGGAAGAGGAGAGACCCAGTACTTC. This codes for CASSFSPTGRGETQYF.

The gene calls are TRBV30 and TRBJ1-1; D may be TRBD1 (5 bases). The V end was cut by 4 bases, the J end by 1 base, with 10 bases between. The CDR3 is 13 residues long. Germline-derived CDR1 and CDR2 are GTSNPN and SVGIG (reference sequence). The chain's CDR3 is CAWTTGGNTEAFF. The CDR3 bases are TGTGCCTGGACCACCGGGGGGAACACTGAAGCTTTCTTT.

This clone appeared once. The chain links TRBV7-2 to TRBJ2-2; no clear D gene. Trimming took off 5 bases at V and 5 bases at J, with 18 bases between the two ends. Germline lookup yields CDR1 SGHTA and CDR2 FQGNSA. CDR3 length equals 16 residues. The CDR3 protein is CASSLRLSGRTGELFF. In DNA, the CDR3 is TGTGCCAGCAGCCTCCGCTTAAGTGGTCGGACCGGGGAGCTGTTTTTT.